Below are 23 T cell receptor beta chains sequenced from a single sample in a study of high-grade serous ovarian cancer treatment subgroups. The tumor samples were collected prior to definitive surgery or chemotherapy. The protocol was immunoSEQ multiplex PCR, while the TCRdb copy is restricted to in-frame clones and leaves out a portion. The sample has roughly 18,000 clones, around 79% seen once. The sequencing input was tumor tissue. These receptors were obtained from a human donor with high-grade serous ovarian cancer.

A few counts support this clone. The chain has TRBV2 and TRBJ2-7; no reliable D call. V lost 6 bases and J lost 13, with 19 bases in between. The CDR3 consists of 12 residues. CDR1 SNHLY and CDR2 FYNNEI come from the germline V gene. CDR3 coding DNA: TGTGCCAGCAGCCAAGAGTCCCTCGGTAGATACTTC. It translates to CASSQESLGRYF.

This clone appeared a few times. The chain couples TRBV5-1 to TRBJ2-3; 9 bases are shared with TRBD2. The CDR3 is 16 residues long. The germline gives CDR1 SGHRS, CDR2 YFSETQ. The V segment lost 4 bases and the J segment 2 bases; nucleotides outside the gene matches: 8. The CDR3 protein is CASSDGTSRSTDTQYF. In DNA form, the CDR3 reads TGCGCCAGCAGCGACGGGACTAGCAGATCCACAGATACGCAGTATTTT.

The CDR3 DNA follows: TGTGCCAGCAGCTCCTGGGCGGGAGGTGGGAGTGAGCAGTTCTTC. Its translation is CASSSWAGGGSEQFF. The chain combines TRBV11-3 with TRBJ2-1, with 8 bases identical to TRBD2. Germline CDR1 SGHNT, CDR2 YENEEA. V lost 4 bases, J lost 9 bases, and 11 bases stayed unmatched. This CDR3 region has 15 residues.

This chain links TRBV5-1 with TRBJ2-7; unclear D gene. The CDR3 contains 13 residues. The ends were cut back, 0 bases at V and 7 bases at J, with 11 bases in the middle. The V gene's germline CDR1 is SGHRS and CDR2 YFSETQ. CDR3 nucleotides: TGCGCCAGCAGCTTGGTAGGGTCGGAAGAGCAGTACTTC. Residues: CASSLVGSEEQYF.

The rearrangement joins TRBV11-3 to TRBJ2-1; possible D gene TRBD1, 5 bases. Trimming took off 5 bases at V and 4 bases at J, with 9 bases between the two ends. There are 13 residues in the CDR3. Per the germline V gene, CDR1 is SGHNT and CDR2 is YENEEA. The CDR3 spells CASSQDTYNEQFF. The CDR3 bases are TGTGCCAGCAGCCAGGACACATACAATGAGCAGTTCTTC.

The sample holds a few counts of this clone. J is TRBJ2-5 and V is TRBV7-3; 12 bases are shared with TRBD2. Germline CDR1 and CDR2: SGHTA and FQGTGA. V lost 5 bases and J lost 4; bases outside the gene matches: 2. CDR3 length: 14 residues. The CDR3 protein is CASSPGLAGETQYF. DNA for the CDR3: TGTGCCAGCAGCCCGGGACTAGCGGGAGAGACCCAGTACTTC.

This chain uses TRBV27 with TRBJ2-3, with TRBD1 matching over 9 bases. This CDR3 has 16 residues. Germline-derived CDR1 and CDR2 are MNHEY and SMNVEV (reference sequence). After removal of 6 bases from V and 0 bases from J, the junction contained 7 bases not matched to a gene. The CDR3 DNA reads TGTGCCAGCAGATTGAACAGGGGGCTGAGCACAGATACGCAGTATTTT. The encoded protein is CASRLNRGLSTDTQYF.

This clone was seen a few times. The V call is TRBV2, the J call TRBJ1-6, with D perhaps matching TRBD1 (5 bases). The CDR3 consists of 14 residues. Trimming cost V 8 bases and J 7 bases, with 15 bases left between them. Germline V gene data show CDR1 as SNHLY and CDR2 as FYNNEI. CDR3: CASRRGDGNSPLHF. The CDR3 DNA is TGTGCCAGCCGCCGGGGCGACGGGAATTCACCCCTCCACTTT.

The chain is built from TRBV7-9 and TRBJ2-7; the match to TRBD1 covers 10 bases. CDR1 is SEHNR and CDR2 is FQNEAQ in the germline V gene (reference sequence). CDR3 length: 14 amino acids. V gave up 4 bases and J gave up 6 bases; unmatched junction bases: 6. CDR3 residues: CASSSTGGLGEQYF. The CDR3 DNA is TGTGCCAGCAGCTCGACAGGGGGCCTTGGCGAGCAGTACTTC.

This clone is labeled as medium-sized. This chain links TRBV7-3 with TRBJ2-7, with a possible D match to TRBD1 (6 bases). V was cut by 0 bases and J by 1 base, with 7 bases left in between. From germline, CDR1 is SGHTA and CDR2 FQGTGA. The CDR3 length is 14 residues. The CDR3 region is CASSLTDSSYEQYF. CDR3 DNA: TGTGCCAGCAGCTTAACGGACAGTTCCTACGAGCAGTACTTC.

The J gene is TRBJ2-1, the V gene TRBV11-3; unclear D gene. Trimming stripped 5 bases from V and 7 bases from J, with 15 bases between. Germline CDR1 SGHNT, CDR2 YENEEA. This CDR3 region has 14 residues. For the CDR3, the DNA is TGTGCCAGCAGCGTCAGTCCAGTCGGGAATGAGCAGTTCTTC. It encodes CASSVSPVGNEQFF. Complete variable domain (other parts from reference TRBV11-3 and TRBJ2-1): EAGVVQSPRYKIIEKKQPVAFWCNPISGHNTLYWYLQNLGQGPELLIRYENEEAVDDSQLPKDRFSAERLKGVDSTLKIQPAELGDSAVYLCASSVSPVGNEQFFGPGTRLTVL.

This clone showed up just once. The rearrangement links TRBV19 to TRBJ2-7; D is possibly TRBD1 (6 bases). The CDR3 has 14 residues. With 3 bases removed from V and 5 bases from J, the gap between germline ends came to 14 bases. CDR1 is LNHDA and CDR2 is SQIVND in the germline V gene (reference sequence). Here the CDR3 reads CASSIGRGNHEQYF. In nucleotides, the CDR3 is TGTGCCAGTAGTATTGGCAGGGGAAACCACGAGCAGTACTTC.

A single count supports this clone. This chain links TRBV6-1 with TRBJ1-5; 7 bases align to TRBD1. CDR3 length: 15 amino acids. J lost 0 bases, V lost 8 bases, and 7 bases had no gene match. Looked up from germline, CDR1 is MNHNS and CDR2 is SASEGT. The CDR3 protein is CASEGGGNSNQPQHF. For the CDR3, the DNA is TGTGCCAGCGAAGGAGGGGGCAATAGCAATCAGCCCCAGCATTTT.

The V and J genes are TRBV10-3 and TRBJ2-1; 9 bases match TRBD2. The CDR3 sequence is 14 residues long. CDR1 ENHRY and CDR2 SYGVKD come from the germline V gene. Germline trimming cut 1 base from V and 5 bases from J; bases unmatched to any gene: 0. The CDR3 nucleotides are TGTGCCATCAGTGAGTTAGCGGGGGACAATGAGCAGTTCTTC. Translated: CAISELAGDNEQFF.

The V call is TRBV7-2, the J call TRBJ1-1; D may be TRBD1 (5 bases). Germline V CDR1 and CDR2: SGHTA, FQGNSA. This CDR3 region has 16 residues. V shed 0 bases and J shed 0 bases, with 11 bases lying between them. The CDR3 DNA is TGTGCCAGCAGCTTAGCCGCCGGGACGGTGAACACTGAAGCTTTCTTT. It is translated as CASSLAAGTVNTEAFF.

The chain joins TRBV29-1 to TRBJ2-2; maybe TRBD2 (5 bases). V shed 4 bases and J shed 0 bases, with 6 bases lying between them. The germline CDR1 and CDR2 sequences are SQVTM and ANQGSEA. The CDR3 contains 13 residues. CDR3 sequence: CSVGTPNTGELFF. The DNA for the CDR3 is TGCAGCGTTGGGACTCCGAACACCGGGGAGCTGTTTTTT.

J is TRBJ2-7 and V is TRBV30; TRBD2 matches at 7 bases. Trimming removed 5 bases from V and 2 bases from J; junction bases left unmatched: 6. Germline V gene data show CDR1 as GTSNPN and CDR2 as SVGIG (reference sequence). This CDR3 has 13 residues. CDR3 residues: CAWGGGPPYEQYF. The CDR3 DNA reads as TGTGCCTGGGGCGGGGGTCCGCCCTACGAGCAGTACTTC.

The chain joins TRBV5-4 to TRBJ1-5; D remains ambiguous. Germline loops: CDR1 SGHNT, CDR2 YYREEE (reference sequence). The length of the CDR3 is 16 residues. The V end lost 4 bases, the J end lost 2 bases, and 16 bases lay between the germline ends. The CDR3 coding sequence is TGTGCCAGCAGCCAAGAACGAAAGGGCCGCAATCAGCCCCAGCATTTT. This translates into CASSQERKGRNQPQHF. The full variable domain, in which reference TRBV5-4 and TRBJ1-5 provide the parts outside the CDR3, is ETGVTQSPTHLIKTRGQQVTLRCSSQSGHNTVSWYQQALGQGPQFIFQYYREEENGRGNFPPRFSGLQFPNYSSELNVNALELDDSALYLCASSQERKGRNQPQHFGDGTRLSIL.

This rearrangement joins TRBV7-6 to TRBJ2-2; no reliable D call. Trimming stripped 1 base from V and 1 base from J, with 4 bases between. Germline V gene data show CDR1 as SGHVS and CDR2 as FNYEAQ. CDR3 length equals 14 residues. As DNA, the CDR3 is TGTGCCAGCAGCTTAGGAGGGAACACCGGGGAGCTGTTTTTT. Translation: CASSLGGNTGELFF.

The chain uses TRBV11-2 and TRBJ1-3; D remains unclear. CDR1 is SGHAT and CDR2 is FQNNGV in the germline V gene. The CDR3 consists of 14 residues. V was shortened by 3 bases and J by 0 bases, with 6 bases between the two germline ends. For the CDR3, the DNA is TGTGCCAGCAGCTTTACAGACTCTGGAAACACCATATATTTT. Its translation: CASSFTDSGNTIYF.

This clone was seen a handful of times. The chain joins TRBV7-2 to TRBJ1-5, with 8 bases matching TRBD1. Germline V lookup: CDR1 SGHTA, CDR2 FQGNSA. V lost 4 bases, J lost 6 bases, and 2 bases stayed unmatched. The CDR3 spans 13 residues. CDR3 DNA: TGTGCCAGCAGCTCGACAGGGGTTCAGCCCCAGCATTTT. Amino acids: CASSSTGVQPQHF.

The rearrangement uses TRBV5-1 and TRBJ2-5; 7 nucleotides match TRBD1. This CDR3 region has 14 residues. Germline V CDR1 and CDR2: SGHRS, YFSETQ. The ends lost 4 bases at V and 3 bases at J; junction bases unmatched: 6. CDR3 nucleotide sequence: TGCGCCAGCAGCCAGACAGGGAGAGAAGAGACCCAGTACTTC. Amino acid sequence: CASSQTGREETQYF. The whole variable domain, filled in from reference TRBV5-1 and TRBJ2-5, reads KAGVTQTPRYLIKTRGQQVTLSCSPISGHRSVSWYQQTPGQGLQFLFEYFSETQRNKGNFPGRFSGRQFSNSRSEMNVSTLELGDSALYLCASSQTGREETQYFGPGTRLLVL.

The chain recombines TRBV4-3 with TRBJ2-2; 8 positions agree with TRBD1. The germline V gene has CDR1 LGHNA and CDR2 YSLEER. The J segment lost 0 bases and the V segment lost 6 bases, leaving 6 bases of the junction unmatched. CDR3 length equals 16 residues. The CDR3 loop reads CASSPGQETNTGELFF. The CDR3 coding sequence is TGCGCCAGCAGTCCGGGACAGGAGACGAACACCGGGGAGCTGTTTTTT.